The 14 T cell receptor beta chains reported below all come from one sample, sequenced in a study of blood T cell repertoires in COVID-19. Repertoires were generated with immunoSEQ multiplex PCR, while TCRdb's copy carries only in-frame clones and drops some. The sample shows about 280,000 clones, more than 85% of them seen only once. The sample taken for sequencing was peripheral blood. All receptors come from a man between 35 and 55 years old with acute or convalescent COVID-19.

V gene TRBV12-5 combines with J gene TRBJ2-3; 7 nucleotides line up with TRBD1. The germline CDR1 and CDR2 sequences are LGHNT and FRNRAP. With 6 bases clipped from V and 2 bases from J, the junction kept 5 bases outside the gene matches. The CDR3 loop spans 14 amino acids. The CDR3 protein is CASGSDRDTDTQYF. For the CDR3, the DNA is TGTGCTAGTGGATCCGACAGGGACACAGATACGCAGTATTTT.

This clone was recorded only once. The chain recombines TRBV13 with TRBJ2-1; 8 bases agree with TRBD2. V trimming: 1 base; J trimming: 2 bases; junction bases outside the gene matches: 13. Germline CDR1 is PRHDT and CDR2 is FYEKMQ (reference sequence). The length of the CDR3 is 19 residues. In DNA, the CDR3 is TGTGCCAGCAGCTTAGAAGGGGTTAGCGGGGCCCTACCCTACAATGAGCAGTTCTTC. This gives the protein CASSLEGVSGALPYNEQFF.

The V and J genes are TRBV9 and TRBJ1-3; D is ambiguous. Deletions cut 1 base from V and 2 bases from J, with 7 bases between. CDR3 length: 14 amino acids. Germline CDR1 and CDR2: SGDLS and YYNGEE. The CDR3, as DNA: TGTGCCAGCAGCGTAAGCGGTGCTGGAAACACCATATATTTT. This encodes CASSVSGAGNTIYF.

The chain employs TRBV27 and TRBJ2-7, with 9 bases matching TRBD2. This CDR3 spans 14 amino acids. The germline V gene has CDR1 MNHEY and CDR2 SMNVEV (reference sequence). Unmatched junction bases numbered 2, after V lost 5 bases and J lost 0 bases. In DNA, the CDR3 is TGTGCCAGCAGTAAGCGGGGGGACTCCTACGAGCAGTACTTC. Protein: CASSKRGDSYEQYF.

The genes are TRBV7-9 and TRBJ2-7; TRBD1 is a possible D gene (6 bases). This CDR3 region has 16 residues. The germline V gene has CDR1 SEHNR and CDR2 FQNEAQ (reference sequence). The ends were cut back, 1 base at V and 4 bases at J, with 17 bases in the middle. Written as DNA, the CDR3 is TGTGCCAGCAGCTTAGTGGGCAGGGGTAGGTCGTACGAGCAGTACTTC. It specifies CASSLVGRGRSYEQYF.

This chain links TRBV30 with TRBJ1-1, with 9 bases identical to TRBD1. Trimming removed 2 bases from V and 6 bases from J; junction bases left unmatched: 7. This CDR3 comprises 14 residues. CDR1 GTSNPN and CDR2 SVGIG come from the germline V gene (reference sequence). The CDR3 DNA follows: TGTGCCTGGAGTACAGGGGGCTGGGTCTCTGAAGCTTTCTTT. Translating gives CAWSTGGWVSEAFF.

The gene calls are TRBV5-1 and TRBJ2-3; 11 nucleotides agree with TRBD1. The V gene's germline CDR1 is SGHRS and CDR2 YFSETQ. J gave up 7 bases and V 0 bases, and 4 bases lay outside the gene matches. The CDR3 consists of 15 residues. The CDR3: CASSLAGQGAYTQYF. The CDR3 nucleotides are TGCGCCAGCAGCTTGGCTGGACAGGGGGCTTATACGCAGTATTTT.

The rearrangement joins TRBV3-1 (or the pseudogene TRBV3-2) to TRBJ1-2, with TRBD1 matching over 7 bases. V lost 0 bases and J lost 1; bases outside the gene matches: 5. Per the germline V gene, CDR1 is LGHDT and CDR2 is YNNKEL (reference sequence). The CDR3 length is 16 residues. The CDR3 nucleotides read TGTGCCAGCAGCCAAGATCTGGCAGGGGGTAACTATGGCTACACCTTC. This translates into CASSQDLAGGNYGYTF.

This chain joins TRBV5-6 and TRBJ1-1; 9 bases are a match to TRBD1. CDR3 length equals 15 residues. The V and J ends lost 0 bases and 6 bases, in that order; junction bases with no gene match: 6. The germline V gene has CDR1 SGHDT and CDR2 YYEEEE. This CDR3 is CASSLGDRVGPEAFF. CDR3 DNA: TGTGCCAGCAGCTTGGGGGACAGGGTGGGACCTGAAGCTTTCTTT.

Written as DNA, the CDR3 is TGTGCCACCAAGTCCTCAGTAGGGGCCAACGTCCTGACTTTC. Translating it yields CATKSSVGANVLTF. J is TRBJ2-6 and V is TRBV27; D is unresolved. V lost 10 bases to trimming and J lost 4 bases, with 14 bases between them. This CDR3 comprises 14 residues. CDR1 is MNHEY, CDR2 SMNVEV, per germline (reference sequence).

The chain uses TRBV5-1 and TRBJ2-7; the D gene is possibly TRBD1 (6 bases). This CDR3 contains 15 residues. V shed 6 bases and J shed 3 bases, with 19 bases lying between them. Germline V gives CDR1 SGHRS, CDR2 YFSETQ. The CDR3 loop is CASTWGTQGHYEQYF. DNA for the CDR3: TGCGCCAGCACCTGGGGAACGCAGGGGCACTACGAGCAGTACTTC.

The CDR3 DNA is TGTGCCAGCAACTTACTCTACGAGCAGTACTTC. This codes for CASNLLYEQYF. The chain recombines TRBV5-8 with TRBJ2-7; D not certain. The ends were cut back, 6 bases at V and 3 bases at J, with 7 bases in the middle. This CDR3 region has 11 residues. Germline V gives CDR1 SGHTS, CDR2 YDEGEE.

There are a few counts of this clone. The rearrangement links TRBV2 to TRBJ2-6; D gene unclear. The CDR3 sequence is 13 residues long. Trimming shortened V by 8 bases and J by 1 base, and 6 bases separated the two germline ends. CDR1 is SNHLY and CDR2 is FYNNEI in the germline V gene. Here the CDR3 DNA reads TGTGCCAGCTCGGAGTCTGGGGCCAACGTCCTGACTTTC. This gives the protein CASSESGANVLTF.

The V call is TRBV19, the J call TRBJ1-1; 9 nucleotides align to TRBD1. With 3 bases clipped from V and 3 bases from J, the junction kept 5 bases outside the gene matches. Germline CDR1 and CDR2: LNHDA and SQIVND (reference sequence). CDR3 length: 15 residues. CDR3: CASSIDRGIYTEAFF. DNA of the CDR3: TGTGCCAGTAGTATTGACAGGGGGATATACACTGAAGCTTTCTTT.